The 22 T cell receptor beta chains below all came from one sample that was sequenced in a study of cytotoxic CD8 clonotypes in ibrutinib-treated CLL. Assay: immunoSEQ multiplex PCR; the TCRdb copy retains only in-frame clones and omits some. The sample contains 35,000 to 40,000 clones, approximately 70% of which appear only once. The material was PBMCs, obtained at disease progression, from a patient treated with ibrutinib. The receptors shown here come from a human donor with chronic lymphocytic leukemia.

The chain links TRBV27 to TRBJ1-5; D gene unclear. CDR3 length equals 13 residues. The V end was cut by 3 bases, the J end by 2 bases, with 5 bases between. Germline CDR1 MNHEY, CDR2 SMNVEV (reference sequence). The CDR3 reads CASSFQGNQPQHF. The CDR3, as DNA: TGTGCCAGCAGTTTCCAGGGCAATCAGCCCCAGCATTTT.

The chain recombines TRBV2 with TRBJ1-5; a weak D match, TRBD1 (5 bases). V lost 2 bases and J lost 7, with 21 bases in between. Germline CDR1 and CDR2: SNHLY and FYNNEI. This CDR3 has 17 residues. The CDR3 DNA sequence: TGTGCCAGCAGTGAACAGTATGTGGGGGGGGACGGCCAGCCCCAGCATTTT. It specifies CASSEQYVGGDGQPQHF.

The chain has TRBV10-1 and TRBJ2-3, with D uncertain. Per germline, CDR1 WNHNN and CDR2 SYGVQD (reference sequence). V shed 6 bases and J shed 6 bases, with 16 bases lying between them. There are 14 residues in the CDR3. The CDR3 protein is CASSDPLGADTQYF. CDR3 sequence (DNA): TGCGCCAGCAGCGACCCGCTAGGAGCTGATACGCAGTATTTT.

This clone appeared a few times. V and J are TRBV11-3 and TRBJ2-1; TRBD2 matches 14 bases. Losses at the gene ends were 5 bases for V and 0 bases for J; bases not matched to a gene: 6. The CDR3 extends over 18 amino acids. Per the germline V gene, CDR1 is SGHNT and CDR2 is YENEEA. The CDR3 is CASSRTGTSGSSYNEQFF. For the CDR3, the DNA is TGTGCCAGCAGCCGAACCGGGACTAGCGGGAGCTCCTACAATGAGCAGTTCTTC.

J is TRBJ2-7 and V is TRBV12-2; TRBD1, as called in the table, went unchecked against the DNA. TRBV12-2 is a recognized pseudogene. The CDR3 is made up of 16 amino acids. Written as DNA, the CDR3 is TGTGCAAGTCGTTTAAGGGGGCCCCTCAGCTCCTACGAGCAGTACTTC. The encoded protein is CASRLRGPLSSYEQYF.

V is TRBV19 and J is TRBJ2-5; weak D call: TRBD1 (6 bases). Between the trimmed V and J ends, which lost 4 bases and 1 base, there was a span of 16 bases. The length of the CDR3 is 16 residues. Germline V lookup: CDR1 LNHDA, CDR2 SQIVND (reference sequence). CDR3 sequence (DNA): TGTGCCAGTAGTAGAGCCCCGACAGGCACCCAAGAGACCCAGTACTTC. This codes for CASSRAPTGTQETQYF.

The chain carries TRBV25-1 and TRBJ2-1; tentative D call: TRBD2 (5 bases). Trimming took off 3 bases at V and 0 bases at J, with 18 bases between the two ends. The CDR3 extends over 18 amino acids. The germline CDR1 and CDR2 sequences are MGHDK and SYGVNS. The CDR3 DNA is TGTGCCAGCAGTGAGGGAGCCTGGGTCAGTCCCTCCTACAATGAGCAGTTCTTC. Translation gives CASSEGAWVSPSYNEQFF.

This chain uses TRBV6-5 with TRBJ2-4, with 8 positions matching TRBD1. Per germline, CDR1 MNHEY and CDR2 SVGAGI. This CDR3 has 15 amino acids. The junction had 4 bases not matched to a gene; V was cut back by 0 bases and J by 6 bases. CDR3 protein: CASSYSPDRANIQYF. The DNA of the CDR3 is TGTGCCAGCAGTTACTCCCCGGACAGGGCAAACATTCAGTACTTC.

V and J are TRBV10-2 and TRBJ2-6, with 11 bases that match TRBD1. Germline loops: CDR1 WSHSY, CDR2 SAAADI. V trimming: 7 bases; J trimming: 1 base; junction bases outside the gene matches: 9. The CDR3 length is 18 residues. The CDR3 here is CASISAGQGESGANVLTF. The CDR3 DNA sequence: TGCGCCAGCATTAGTGCGGGACAGGGGGAGTCTGGGGCCAACGTCCTGACTTTC.

This clone was counted between two and nine times. This rearrangement joins TRBV19 to TRBJ1-2, with D uncertain. Germline CDR1 LNHDA, CDR2 SQIVND (reference sequence). CDR3 length equals 15 residues. Trimming left V 4 bases short and J 8 bases short, with 20 bases between. CDR3 nucleotide sequence: TGTGCCAGTAGTACCTCCTTAAGGAGGGCGAAGGGCTACACCTTC. Translated, it gives CASSTSLRRAKGYTF. Based on the CDR3 plus reference TRBV19 and TRBJ1-2, the full variable domain is DGGITQSPKYLFRKEGQNVTLSCEQNLNHDAMYWYRQDPGQGLRLIYYSQIVNDFQKGDIAEGYSVSREKKESFPLTVTSAQKNPTAFYLCASSTSLRRAKGYTFGSGTRLTVV.

The chain has TRBV7-9 and TRBJ1-4; D is uncertain. CDR3 length: 15 amino acids. Germline lookup yields CDR1 SEHNR and CDR2 FQNEAQ (reference sequence). V was shortened by 3 bases and J by 5 bases, with 13 bases between the two germline ends. The CDR3 nucleotides read TGTGCCAGCAGCTTCGCGGGATACCCAAATGAAAAACTGTTTTTT. It encodes CASSFAGYPNEKLFF.

This chain joins TRBV5-1 and TRBJ2-3; TRBD1 matches at 8 bases. Per the germline V gene, CDR1 is SGHRS and CDR2 is YFSETQ. The CDR3 consists of 16 residues. The V segment lost 0 bases and the J segment 6 bases; nucleotides outside the gene matches: 9. CDR3 nucleotide sequence: TGCGCCAGCAGCTTGGGGACAGGGAGTCTCTTGGATACGCAGTATTTT. Protein sequence: CASSLGTGSLLDTQYF.

This clone was seen only a few times. The V gene is TRBV4-2, the J gene TRBJ1-5, with 8 bases that match TRBD1. The V segment lost 0 bases and the J segment 7 bases; nucleotides outside the gene matches: 5. CDR1 is LGHNA and CDR2 is YNFKEQ in the germline V gene. The CDR3 has 15 amino acids. The CDR3 coding sequence is TGTGCCAGCAGCCAAGATCAGGGGGCGGGGCAGCCCCAGCATTTT. Translation: CASSQDQGAGQPQHF.

The V call is TRBV7-8, the J call TRBJ1-2, with TRBD1 matching 7 bases. The CDR3 spans 19 residues. Germline trimming cut 1 base from V and 5 bases from J; bases unmatched to any gene: 19. Germline assignment: CDR1 SGHVS and CDR2 FQNEAQ. The DNA of the CDR3 is TGTGCCAGCAGCTTAGACCGGACAGGAAATCCCGACTACAGATATGGCTACACCTTC. Protein product: CASSLDRTGNPDYRYGYTF.

J is TRBJ1-5 and V is TRBV27; 7 nucleotides line up with TRBD1. This CDR3 is built from 16 residues. Looked up from germline, CDR1 is MNHEY and CDR2 is SMNVEV (reference sequence). Losses at the gene ends were 2 bases for V and 0 bases for J; bases not matched to a gene: 4. The CDR3 spells CASSLRQGTSNQPQHF. Written as DNA, the CDR3 is TGTGCCAGCAGTTTAAGACAGGGAACTAGCAATCAGCCCCAGCATTTT.

This chain joins TRBV27 and TRBJ1-3; a possible D gene is TRBD1 (5 bases). In germline, CDR1 is MNHEY, CDR2 SMNVEV (reference sequence). The CDR3 spans 15 residues. Trimming took 8 bases from V and 2 from J, leaving 16 bases between them. The DNA of the CDR3 is TGTGCCAGCTCCCCGAGGGGCGCCGCTGGAAACACCATATATTTT. Protein: CASSPRGAAGNTIYF.

Regarding this clone: One junction end does not reproduce the germline sequence, and a read error may be involved. V usage is TRBV7-7 and J usage is TRBJ2-4; the D gene is possibly TRBD2 (6 bases). Germline V CDR1 and CDR2: SSHAT, FNYEAQ (reference sequence). The CDR3 consists of 20 residues. This CDR3 reads CASSLNVGTAQGLAKNIQYF. The CDR3 DNA reads as TGTGCTAGCAGCCTAAATGTAGGGACCGCTCAGGGACTAGCCAAAAACATTCAGTACTTC.

V and J are TRBV10-2 and TRBJ1-1; the D is unclear. The CDR3 is 14 amino acids. Between the trimmed V and J ends, which lost 7 bases and 1 base, there was a span of 13 bases. Per the germline V gene, CDR1 is WSHSY and CDR2 is SAAADI. CDR3 DNA sequence: TGCGCCAGCAAGAACACACCCCCGAACACTGAAGCTTTCTTT. As protein: CASKNTPPNTEAFF.

The J gene is TRBJ2-5, the V gene TRBV6-4, with 11 bases that match TRBD1. Germline V CDR1 and CDR2: MRHNA, SNTAGT. This CDR3 contains 15 residues. Losses at the gene ends were 6 bases for V and 4 bases for J; bases not matched to a gene: 7. In DNA form, the CDR3 reads TGTGCCAGCAGCCGGACAGGGGGCGCGGGAGAGACCCAGTACTTC. Its protein product is CASSRTGGAGETQYF.

The V call is TRBV7-6, the J call TRBJ2-7, with 7 nucleotides matching TRBD2. The junction had 19 bases not matched to a gene; V was cut back by 1 base and J by 7 bases. CDR1 SGHVS and CDR2 FNYEAQ come from the germline V gene. This CDR3 has 18 amino acids. This chain's CDR3 is CASSLESRSSGSRGEQYF. For the CDR3, the DNA is TGTGCCAGCAGCTTAGAAAGTAGGTCTAGCGGATCACGCGGGGAGCAGTACTTC.

V gene TRBV7-8 combines with J gene TRBJ2-5; D gene uncertain. Germline loops: CDR1 SGHVS, CDR2 FQNEAQ. The CDR3 spans 16 residues. V gave up 1 base and J gave up 1 base, with 13 bases separating them. CDR3 in amino acids: CASSLERVRFQETQYF. The CDR3 DNA is TGTGCCAGCAGCTTAGAACGGGTACGGTTCCAAGAGACCCAGTACTTC.

The V and J genes are TRBV7-9 and TRBJ2-7; 10 nucleotides match TRBD2. Germline-derived CDR1 and CDR2 are SEHNR and FQNEAQ (reference sequence). The V segment lost 5 bases and the J segment 3 bases; nucleotides outside the gene matches: 1. The CDR3 loop spans 13 amino acids. The CDR3 loop is CASSGLADYEQYF. The CDR3 DNA reads as TGTGCCAGCAGCGGACTAGCGGACTACGAGCAGTACTTC.